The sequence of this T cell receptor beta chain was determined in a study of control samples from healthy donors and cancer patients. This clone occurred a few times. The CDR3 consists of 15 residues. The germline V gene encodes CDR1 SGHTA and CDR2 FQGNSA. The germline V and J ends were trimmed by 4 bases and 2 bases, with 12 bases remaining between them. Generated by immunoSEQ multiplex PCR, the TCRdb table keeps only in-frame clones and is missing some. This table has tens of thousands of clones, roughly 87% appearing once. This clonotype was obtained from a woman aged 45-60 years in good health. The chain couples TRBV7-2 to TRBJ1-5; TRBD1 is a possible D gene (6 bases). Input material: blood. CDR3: CASSSSRQGNQPQHF. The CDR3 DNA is TGTGCCAGCAGCTCCTCAAGACAGGGCAATCAGCCCCAGCATTTT.